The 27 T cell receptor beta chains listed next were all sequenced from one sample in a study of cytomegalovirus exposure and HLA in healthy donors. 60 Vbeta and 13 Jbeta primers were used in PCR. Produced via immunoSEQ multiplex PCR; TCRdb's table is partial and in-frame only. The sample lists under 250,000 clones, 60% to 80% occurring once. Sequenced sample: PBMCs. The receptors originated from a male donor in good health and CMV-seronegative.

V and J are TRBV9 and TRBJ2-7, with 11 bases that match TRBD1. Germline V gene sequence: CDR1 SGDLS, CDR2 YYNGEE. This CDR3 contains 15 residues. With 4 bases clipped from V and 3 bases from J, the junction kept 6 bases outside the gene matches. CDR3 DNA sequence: TGTGCCAGCAGCTTAGGGACAGGGGGAAACTACGAGCAGTACTTC. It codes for CASSLGTGGNYEQYF.

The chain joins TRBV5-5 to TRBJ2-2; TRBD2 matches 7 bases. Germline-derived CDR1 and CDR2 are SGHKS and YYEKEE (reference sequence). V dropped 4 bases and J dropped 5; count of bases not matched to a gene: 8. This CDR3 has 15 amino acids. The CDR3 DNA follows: TGTGCCAGCAGCCCTGGCGGGAGTTTTACCGGGGAGCTGTTTTTT. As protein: CASSPGGSFTGELFF.

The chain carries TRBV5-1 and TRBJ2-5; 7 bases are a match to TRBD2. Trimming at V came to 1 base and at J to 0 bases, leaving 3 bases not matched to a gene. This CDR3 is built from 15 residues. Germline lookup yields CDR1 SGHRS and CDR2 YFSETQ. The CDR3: CASSLMGGNQETQYF. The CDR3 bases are TGCGCCAGCAGCTTGATGGGGGGGAACCAAGAGACCCAGTACTTC.

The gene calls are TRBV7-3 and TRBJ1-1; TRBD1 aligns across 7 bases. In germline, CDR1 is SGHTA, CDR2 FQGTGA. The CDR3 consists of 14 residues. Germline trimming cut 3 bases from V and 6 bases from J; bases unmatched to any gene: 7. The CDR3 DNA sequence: TGTGCCAGCAGCTTGACAGGGAGTCACGCTGAAGCTTTCTTT. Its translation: CASSLTGSHAEAFF.

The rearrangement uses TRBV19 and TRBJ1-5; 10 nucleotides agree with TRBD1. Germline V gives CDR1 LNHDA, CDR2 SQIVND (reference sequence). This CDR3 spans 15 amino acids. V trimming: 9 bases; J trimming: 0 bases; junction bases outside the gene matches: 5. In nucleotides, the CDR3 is TGTGCCAGCGGGGACAGGGGACCTAGCAATCAGCCCCAGCATTTT. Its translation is CASGDRGPSNQPQHF. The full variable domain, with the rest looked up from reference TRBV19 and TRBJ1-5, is DGGITQSPKYLFRKEGQNVTLSCEQNLNHDAMYWYRQDPGQGLRLIYYSQIVNDFQKGDIAEGYSVSREKKESFPLTVTSAQKNPTAFYLCASGDRGPSNQPQHFGDGTRLSIL.

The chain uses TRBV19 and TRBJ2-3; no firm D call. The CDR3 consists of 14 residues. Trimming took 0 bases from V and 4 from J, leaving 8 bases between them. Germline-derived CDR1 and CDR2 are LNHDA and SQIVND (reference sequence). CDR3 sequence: CASSIEGAADTQYF. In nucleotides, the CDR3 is TGTGCCAGTAGTATAGAGGGTGCGGCAGATACGCAGTATTTT.

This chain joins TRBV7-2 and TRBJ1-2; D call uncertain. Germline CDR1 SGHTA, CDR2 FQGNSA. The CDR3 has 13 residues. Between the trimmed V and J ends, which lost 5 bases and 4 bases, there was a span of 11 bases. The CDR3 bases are TGTGCCAGCAGCCCCCTGTCGGGCTATGGCTACACCTTC. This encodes CASSPLSGYGYTF.

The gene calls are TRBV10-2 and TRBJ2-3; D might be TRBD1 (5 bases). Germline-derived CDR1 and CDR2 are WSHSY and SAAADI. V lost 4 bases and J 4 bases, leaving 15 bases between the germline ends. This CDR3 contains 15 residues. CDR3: CASSARTQWADTQYF. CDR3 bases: TGCGCCAGCAGTGCCCGGACACAATGGGCAGATACGCAGTATTTT.

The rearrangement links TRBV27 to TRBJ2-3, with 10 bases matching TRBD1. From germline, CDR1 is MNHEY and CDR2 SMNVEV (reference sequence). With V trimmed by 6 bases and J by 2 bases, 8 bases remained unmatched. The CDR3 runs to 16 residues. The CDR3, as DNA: TGTGCCAGCAGCCGGGACAGGGGACGCCACACAGATACGCAGTATTTT. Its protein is CASSRDRGRHTDTQYF.

This CDR3 is CASSDGGALEQYF. The CDR3 DNA follows: TGTGCCAGTAGTGATGGCGGGGCCCTCGAGCAGTACTTC. The rearrangement joins TRBV19 to TRBJ2-7; D might be TRBD2 (6 bases). Trimming left V 5 bases short and J 6 bases short, with 14 bases between. This CDR3 spans 13 amino acids. Germline CDR1 and CDR2: LNHDA and SQIVND (reference sequence).

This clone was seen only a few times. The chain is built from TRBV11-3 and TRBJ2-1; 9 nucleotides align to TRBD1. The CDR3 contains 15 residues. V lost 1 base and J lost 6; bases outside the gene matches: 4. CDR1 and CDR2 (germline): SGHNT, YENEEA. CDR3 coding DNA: TGTGCCAGCAGCTTAGGGACAGGGGTGAGCAATGAGCAGTTCTTC. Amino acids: CASSLGTGVSNEQFF.

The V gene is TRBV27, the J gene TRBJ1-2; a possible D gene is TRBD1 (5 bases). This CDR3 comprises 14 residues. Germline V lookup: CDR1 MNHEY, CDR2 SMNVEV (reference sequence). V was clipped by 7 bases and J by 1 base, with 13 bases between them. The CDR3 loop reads CASKSGGYNYGYTF. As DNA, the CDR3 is TGTGCCAGCAAATCGGGGGGGTATAACTATGGCTACACCTTC.

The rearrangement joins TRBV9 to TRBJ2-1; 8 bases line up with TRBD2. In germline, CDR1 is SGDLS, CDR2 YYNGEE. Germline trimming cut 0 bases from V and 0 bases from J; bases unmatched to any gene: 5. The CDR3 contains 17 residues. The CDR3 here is CASSVVGAGGSYNEQFF. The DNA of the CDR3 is TGTGCCAGCAGCGTAGTAGGCGCGGGAGGCTCCTACAATGAGCAGTTCTTC.

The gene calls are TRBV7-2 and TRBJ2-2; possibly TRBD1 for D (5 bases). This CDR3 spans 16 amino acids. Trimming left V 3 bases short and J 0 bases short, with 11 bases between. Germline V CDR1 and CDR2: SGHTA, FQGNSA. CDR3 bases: TGTGCCAGCAGCTTTCAGGGCGGCGCGAACACCGGGGAGCTGTTTTTT. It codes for CASSFQGGANTGELFF.

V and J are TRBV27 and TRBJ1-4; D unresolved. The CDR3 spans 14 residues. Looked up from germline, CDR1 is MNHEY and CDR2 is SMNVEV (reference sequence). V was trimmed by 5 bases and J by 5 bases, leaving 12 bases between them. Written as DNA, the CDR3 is TGTGCCAGCAGTCACCGGGAACGGAATGAAAAACTGTTTTTT. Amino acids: CASSHRERNEKLFF.

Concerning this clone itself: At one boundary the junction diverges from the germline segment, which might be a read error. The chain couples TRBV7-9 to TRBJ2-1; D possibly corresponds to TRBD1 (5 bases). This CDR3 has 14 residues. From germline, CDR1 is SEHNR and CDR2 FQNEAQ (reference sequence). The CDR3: CSSSSFDSRVQQFF. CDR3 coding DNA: TGTTCCAGCAGCTCCTTTGACAGCCGAGTCCAGCAGTTCTTC.

The CDR3 DNA sequence: TGTGCCAGCAGCTTAGGAGTAACTGAAGCTTTCTTT. This codes for CASSLGVTEAFF. The V call is TRBV11-2, the J call TRBJ1-1, with unresolved D. This CDR3 has 12 residues. V was cut by 1 base and J by 5 bases, with 5 bases left in between. Germline V gene data show CDR1 as SGHAT and CDR2 as FQNNGV.

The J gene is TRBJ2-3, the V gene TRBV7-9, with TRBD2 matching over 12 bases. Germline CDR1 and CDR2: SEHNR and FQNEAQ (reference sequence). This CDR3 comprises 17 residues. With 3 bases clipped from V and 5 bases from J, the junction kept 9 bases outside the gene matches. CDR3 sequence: CASSFVSGLAGRDTQYF. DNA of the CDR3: TGTGCCAGCAGCTTTGTCTCCGGACTAGCGGGGAGAGATACGCAGTATTTT.

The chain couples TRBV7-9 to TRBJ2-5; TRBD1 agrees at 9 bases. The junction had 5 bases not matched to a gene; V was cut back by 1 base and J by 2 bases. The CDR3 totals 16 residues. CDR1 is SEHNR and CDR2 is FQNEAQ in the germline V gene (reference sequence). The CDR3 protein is CASSLGGTGIQETQYF. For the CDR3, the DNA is TGTGCCAGCAGCTTAGGGGGGACAGGGATTCAAGAGACCCAGTACTTC.

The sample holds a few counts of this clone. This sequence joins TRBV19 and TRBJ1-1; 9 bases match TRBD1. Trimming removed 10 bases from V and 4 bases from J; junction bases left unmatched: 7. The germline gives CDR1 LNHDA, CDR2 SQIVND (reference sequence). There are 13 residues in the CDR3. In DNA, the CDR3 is TGTGCCACAAGCCCGGGACAGGGCACTGAAGCTTTCTTT. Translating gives CATSPGQGTEAFF.

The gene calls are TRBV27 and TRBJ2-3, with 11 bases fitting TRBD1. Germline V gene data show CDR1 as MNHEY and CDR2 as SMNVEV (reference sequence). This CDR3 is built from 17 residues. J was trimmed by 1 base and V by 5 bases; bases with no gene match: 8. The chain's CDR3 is CASSGRDRGIGTDTQYF. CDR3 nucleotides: TGTGCCAGCAGTGGCCGGGACAGGGGGATTGGCACAGATACGCAGTATTTT.

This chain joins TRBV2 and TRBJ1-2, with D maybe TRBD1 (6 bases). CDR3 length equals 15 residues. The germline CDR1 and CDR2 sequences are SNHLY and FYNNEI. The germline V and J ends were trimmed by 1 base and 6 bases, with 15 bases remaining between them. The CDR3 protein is CASSEEVGAKDGYTF. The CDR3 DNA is TGTGCCAGCAGTGAAGAGGTGGGGGCCAAGGATGGCTACACCTTC.

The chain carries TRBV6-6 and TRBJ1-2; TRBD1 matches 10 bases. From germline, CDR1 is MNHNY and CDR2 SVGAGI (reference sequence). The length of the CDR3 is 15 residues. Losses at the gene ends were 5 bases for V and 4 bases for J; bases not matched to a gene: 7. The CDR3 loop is CASSRRDRGSYGYTF. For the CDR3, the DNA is TGTGCCAGCAGTCGCCGGGACAGGGGATCCTATGGCTACACCTTC.

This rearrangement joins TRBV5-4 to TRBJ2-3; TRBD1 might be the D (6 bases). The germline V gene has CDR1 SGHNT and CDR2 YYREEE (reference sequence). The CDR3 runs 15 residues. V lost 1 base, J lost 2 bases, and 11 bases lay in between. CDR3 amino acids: CASSLRDTYTDTQYF. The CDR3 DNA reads TGTGCCAGCAGCTTGAGGGACACCTACACAGATACGCAGTATTTT.

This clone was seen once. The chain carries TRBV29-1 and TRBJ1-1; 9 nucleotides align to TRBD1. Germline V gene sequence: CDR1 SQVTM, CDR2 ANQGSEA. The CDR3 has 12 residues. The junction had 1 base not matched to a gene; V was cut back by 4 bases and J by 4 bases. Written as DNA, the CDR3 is TGCAGCGTTGGACAGGGGGGCACTGAAGCTTTCTTT. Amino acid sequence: CSVGQGGTEAFF. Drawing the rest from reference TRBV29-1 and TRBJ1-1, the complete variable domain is SAVISQKPSRDICQRGTSLTIQCQVDSQVTMMFWYRQQPGQSLTLIATANQGSEATYESGFVIDKFPISRPNLTFSTLTVSNMSPEDSSIYLCSVGQGGTEAFFGQGTRLTVV.

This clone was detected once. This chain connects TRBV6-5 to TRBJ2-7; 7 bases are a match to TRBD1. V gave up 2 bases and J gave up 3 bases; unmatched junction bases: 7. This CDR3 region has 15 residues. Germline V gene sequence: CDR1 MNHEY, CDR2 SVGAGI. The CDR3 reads CASSYERTGYYEQYF. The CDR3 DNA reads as TGTGCCAGCAGTTACGAGCGGACAGGTTACTACGAGCAGTACTTC.

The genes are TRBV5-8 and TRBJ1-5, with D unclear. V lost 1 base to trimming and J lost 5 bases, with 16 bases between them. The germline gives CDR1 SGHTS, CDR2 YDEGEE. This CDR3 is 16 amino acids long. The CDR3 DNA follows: TGTGCCAGCAGCTTGAAGTGGCGCGGCTTCTATCAGCCCCAGCATTTT. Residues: CASSLKWRGFYQPQHF.